Listed below are T cell receptor beta chains from one sample, sequenced in a study of molecular identifiers for immune sequencing clone quantification. TCRdb analysed the PCR reads with MiXCR anew, one entry per CDR3 protein. The repertoire holds roughly 93,000 distinct CDR3 sequences, roughly 19% seen once, with around 0.91% in the top ten. The sequencing sample was made of naive CD8+ T cells from blood, with Jurkat cell RNA spiked in. These receptors all stem from a human donor in good health. Some libraries in this study had Jurkat cell RNA spiked in. CDR3s include the opening cysteine and the closing phenylalanine or tryptophan. D genes are given only for firm matches. Clone size is not always given. Where it is, it says once, few, many or a class for expanded clones.

d_gene: TRBD2; j_gene: TRBJ2-3; abundance: many; v_gene: TRBV5-4; CDR3nt: TGTGCCAGCATGACTAGCGGGGGCTCCACAGATACGCAGTATTTT; CDR3aa: CASMTSGGSTDTQYF
d_gene: .; j_gene: TRBJ2-3; abundance: many; v_gene: TRBV20-1; CDR3nt: TGCAGTGCTAGAGATGTGGCGACAGATACGCAGTATTTT; CDR3aa: CSARDVATDTQYF
d_gene: .; j_gene: TRBJ1-4; abundance: many; v_gene: TRBV2; CDR3nt: TGTGCCAGCACCCCGGGACGGATTAATGAAAAACTGTTTTTT; CDR3aa: CASTPGRINEKLFF
d_gene: .; j_gene: TRBJ2-1; abundance: .; v_gene: TRBV7-2; CDR3nt: TGTGCCAGCAGCGATTACAATGGGCAGTTCTTC; CDR3aa: CASSDYNGQFF
d_gene: .; j_gene: TRBJ1-5; abundance: many; v_gene: TRBV9; CDR3nt: TGTGCCAGCAGCGTGGGATCCTATAGCAATCAGCCCCAGCATTTT; CDR3aa: CASSVGSYSNQPQHF
d_gene: TRBD2; j_gene: TRBJ2-5; abundance: many; v_gene: TRBV4-3; CDR3nt: TGCGCCAGCAGCCAAGATACACTAGCGGGAGCCGAAGAGACCCAGTACTTC; CDR3aa: CASSQDTLAGAEETQYF
d_gene: .; j_gene: TRBJ2-7; abundance: many; v_gene: TRBV6-6; CDR3nt: TGTGCCAGCAGTTACTATGACCTACGTACGGGTGAGCAGTACTTC; CDR3aa: CASSYYDLRTGEQYF
d_gene: .; j_gene: TRBJ1-3; abundance: few; v_gene: TRBV19; CDR3nt: TGTGCCAGTAATCCAGGGTCGGGAAACACCATATATTTT; CDR3aa: CASNPGSGNTIYF
d_gene: .; j_gene: TRBJ1-2; abundance: many; v_gene: TRBV27; CDR3nt: TGTGCCAGCAGTTTAGAGGGGACCACTAACTATGGCTACACCTTC; CDR3aa: CASSLEGTTNYGYTF
d_gene: .; j_gene: TRBJ2-3; abundance: many; v_gene: TRBV30; CDR3nt: TGTGCCTGGAGTGGTGGCGGAATGAGCACAGATACGCAGTATTTT; CDR3aa: CAWSGGGMSTDTQYF